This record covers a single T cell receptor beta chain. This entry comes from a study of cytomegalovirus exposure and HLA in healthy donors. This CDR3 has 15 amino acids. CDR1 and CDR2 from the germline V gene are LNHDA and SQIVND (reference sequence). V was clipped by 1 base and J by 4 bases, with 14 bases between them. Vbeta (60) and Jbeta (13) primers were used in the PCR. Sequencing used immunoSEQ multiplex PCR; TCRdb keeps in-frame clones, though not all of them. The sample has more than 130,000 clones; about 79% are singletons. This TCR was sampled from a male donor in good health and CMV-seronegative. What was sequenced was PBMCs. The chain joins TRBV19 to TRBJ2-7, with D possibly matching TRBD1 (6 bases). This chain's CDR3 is CASSIAEGTSYEQYF. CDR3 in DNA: TGTGCCAGTAGTATAGCTGAGGGGACATCTTACGAGCAGTACTTC.